This T cell receptor (beta chain) was found in a study of T-cell reconstitution after alpha-beta-depleted transplantation in children. This clonotype was seen only a few times. What it binds is unknown. Germline CDR1 is MNHNS and CDR2 is SASEGT. V was pared by 4 bases and J by 6 bases, with 8 bases of the junction left unmatched. This CDR3 is built from 15 residues. Study results and limitations: Recipient T cells and thymic progenitors that survived were the source of the high TCRbeta diversity seen at day 60 in some patients. One year after transplant, T-cell counts and diversity came mostly from newly produced T cells. Roughly two months post-transplant, alpha-beta T cells reportedly originated from several hundred graft clones that had expanded.

Molecular barcoding with unique molecular identifiers was used for the TCRbeta library. Each CDR3 protein is one row after TCRdb ran MiXCR on the PCR reads. This table has fewer than 550,000 distinct CDR3 sequences, approximately 10% appearing once. The gene calls are TRBV6-1 and TRBJ2-5; 10 bases match TRBD1. The source material was PBMCs, mostly from graft donor cells, sampled 180 days after TCRalphabeta/CD19-depleted stem cell transplant. This clonotype was obtained from a female patient aged 2-10 years who had a stem cell transplant for aplastic anemia, so the T cells may come from the graft donor. The CDR3 reads CASSVAGTGAKTQYF. The DNA of the CDR3 is TGTGCCAGCAGTGTCGCCGGGACAGGGGCGAAGACCCAGTACTTC.